Presented here are 32 T cell receptor beta chains from one specimen sequenced in a study of cytomegalovirus exposure and HLA in healthy donors. This PCR relied on a set of 60 Vbeta primers and 13 Jbeta primers. The protocol was immunoSEQ multiplex PCR, while the TCRdb copy is restricted to in-frame clones and leaves out a portion. The data show about 130,000 clones, with roughly three quarters seen just once and about 2% held by the top ten. Input material: PBMCs. The source is a man aged 18 to 29 in good health and CMV-seronegative.

This chain joins TRBV7-9 and TRBJ2-5, with 11 bases lining up with TRBD2. The J segment lost 5 bases and the V segment lost 3 bases, leaving 5 bases of the junction unmatched. Germline CDR1 SEHNR, CDR2 FQNEAQ (reference sequence). This CDR3 spans 15 amino acids. In nucleotides, the CDR3 is TGTGCCAGCAGCTTGGAATTAGCGGGAGGGGAGACCCAGTACTTC. It yields the protein CASSLELAGGETQYF. Full variable domain (outside the CDR3, taken from reference TRBV7-9 and TRBJ2-5): DTGVSQNPRHKITKRGQNVTFRCDPISEHNRLYWYRQTLGQGPEFLTYFQNEAQLEKSRLLSDRFSAERPKGSFSTLEIQRTEQGDSAMYLCASSLELAGGETQYFGPGTRLLVL.

This sequence joins TRBV5-1 and TRBJ2-1; D is undetermined. The CDR3 runs 12 residues. The ends were cut back, 7 bases at V and 6 bases at J, with 11 bases in the middle. Germline V gene sequence: CDR1 SGHRS, CDR2 YFSETQ. The DNA for the CDR3 is TGCGCCAGCTACTTTCTAGGCAATGAGCAGTTCTTC. Translated: CASYFLGNEQFF.

This clone was seen a single time. V usage is TRBV28 and J usage is TRBJ2-7; 10 nucleotides agree with TRBD1. V lost 6 bases to trimming and J lost 3 bases; unmatched junction nucleotides: 11. CDR3 size: 16 residues. Germline V gene lookup returns CDR1 MDHEN and CDR2 SYDVKM. CDR3 bases: TGTGCCAGCAGCCCGGGCGGGACAGGGGCCGGCTACGAGCAGTACTTC. The encoded protein is CASSPGGTGAGYEQYF.

V usage is TRBV28 and J usage is TRBJ2-7; 8 bases fit TRBD1. The CDR3 has 15 amino acids. Germline V gives CDR1 MDHEN, CDR2 SYDVKM. J was trimmed by 3 bases and V by 5 bases; bases with no gene match: 9. CDR3 coding DNA: TGTGCCAGCAGTCCCAGGGGACAGGTACACTACGAGCAGTACTTC. Translation gives CASSPRGQVHYEQYF.

The chain joins TRBV6-4 to TRBJ2-5; D possibly corresponds to TRBD2 (6 bases). From germline, CDR1 is MRHNA and CDR2 SNTAGT. The CDR3 length is 14 residues. V shed 7 bases and J shed 1 base, with 13 bases lying between them. DNA of the CDR3: TGTGCCAGCACCGGTGGGGACTCCCAAGAGACCCAGTACTTC. Amino acids: CASTGGDSQETQYF.

The V gene is TRBV5-1, the J gene TRBJ2-2; TRBD1 is a possible D gene (6 bases). The germline V and J ends were trimmed by 4 bases and 0 bases, with 16 bases remaining between them. The germline gives CDR1 SGHRS, CDR2 YFSETQ. The CDR3 has 17 residues. The CDR3 protein is CASSRQETRTNTGELFF. DNA of the CDR3: TGCGCCAGCAGCCGACAGGAGACCCGAACGAACACCGGGGAGCTGTTTTTT.

The V gene is TRBV7-6, the J gene TRBJ2-7; tentative D call: TRBD2 (6 bases). Germline V CDR1 and CDR2: SGHVS, FNYEAQ. Between the trimmed V and J ends, which lost 1 base and 3 bases, there was a span of 7 bases. The CDR3 runs 13 residues. The chain's CDR3 is CASSLGGDYEQYF. Written as DNA, the CDR3 is TGTGCCAGCAGCTTAGGCGGGGACTACGAGCAGTACTTC.

The chain carries TRBV7-2 and TRBJ2-5; TRBD2 might be the D (5 bases). Germline V lookup: CDR1 SGHTA, CDR2 FQGNSA. The ends were cut back, 8 bases at V and 5 bases at J, with 12 bases in the middle. The CDR3 has 12 amino acids. CDR3 in amino acids: CASLFPGETQYF. The CDR3 coding sequence is TGTGCCAGCTTGTTCCCGGGGGAGACCCAGTACTTC.

The chain is built from TRBV25-1 and TRBJ1-1; D is ambiguous. In germline, CDR1 is MGHDK, CDR2 SYGVNS. This CDR3 region has 13 residues. The V gene lost 3 bases and the J gene lost 3 bases, with 8 bases spanning the gap. In DNA, the CDR3 is TGTGCCAGCAGTGATTACCGGGACACTGAAGCTTTCTTT. Amino acids: CASSDYRDTEAFF.

The V gene is TRBV21-1, the J gene TRBJ1-5; the table gives TRBD1 as D, unverified against the DNA. TRBV21-1 is marked as a pseudogene. There are 16 residues in the CDR3. The CDR3 loop is CASSKGTGERGQPQHF. CDR3 DNA: TGTGCCAGCAGCAAAGGAACAGGGGAGAGGGGTCAGCCCCAGCATTTT.

The chain employs TRBV10-3 and TRBJ2-7, with 10 bases identical to TRBD2. Germline values: CDR1 ENHRY, CDR2 SYGVKD. Trimming took 0 bases from V and 0 from J; bases not matched to a gene: 2. This CDR3 contains 16 residues. The CDR3 is CAISESSSGSSYEQYF. As DNA, the CDR3 is TGTGCCATCAGTGAGTCTTCTAGCGGGAGCTCCTACGAGCAGTACTTC.

The chain joins TRBV9 to TRBJ2-1; D unclear. The germline gives CDR1 SGDLS, CDR2 YYNGEE. The CDR3 spans 16 residues. V dropped 0 bases and J dropped 5 bases, with 15 bases sitting between them. The CDR3 loop reads CASSVEPGSTNNEQFF. The CDR3, as DNA: TGTGCCAGCAGCGTAGAGCCGGGTTCGACGAACAATGAGCAGTTCTTC. Supplemented by reference TRBV9 and TRBJ2-1, the full variable domain reads DSGVTQTPKHLITATGQRVTLRCSPRSGDLSVYWYQQSLDQGLQFLIQYYNGEERAKGNILERFSAQQFPDLHSELNLSSLELGDSALYFCASSVEPGSTNNEQFFGPGTRLTVL.

This chain connects TRBV5-6 to TRBJ2-5, with 9 bases that match TRBD2. Trimming cost V 2 bases and J 5 bases; bases outside gene matches: 10. The CDR3 contains 16 residues. Germline-derived CDR1 and CDR2 are SGHDT and YYEEEE. The CDR3, as DNA: TGTGCCAGCAGCTTCCCCGGGACTAGCAGTTTTGAGACCCAGTACTTC. Translating it yields CASSFPGTSSFETQYF.

The V and J genes are TRBV11-2 and TRBJ2-1; 8 bases match TRBD2. This CDR3 is 12 amino acids long. The V gene's germline CDR1 is SGHAT and CDR2 FQNNGV. Unmatched junction bases numbered 0, after V lost 5 bases and J lost 6 bases. CDR3 residues: CASSAGGNEQFF. The DNA of the CDR3 is TGTGCCAGCAGCGCGGGGGGCAATGAGCAGTTCTTC.

This chain uses TRBV7-9 with TRBJ2-3, with 10 positions matching TRBD1. Germline CDR1 SEHNR, CDR2 FQNEAQ (reference sequence). The CDR3 covers 14 residues. The V and J ends lost 4 bases and 5 bases, in that order; junction bases with no gene match: 3. The DNA for the CDR3 is TGTGCCAGCAGCTACGGGACAGGGGAAGATACGCAGTATTTT. Protein: CASSYGTGEDTQYF.

This clone was found a few times. This sequence joins TRBV30 and TRBJ1-1, with D maybe TRBD1 (6 bases). This CDR3 is built from 14 residues. V was pared by 0 bases and J by 2 bases, with 10 bases between. Germline CDR1 GTSNPN, CDR2 SVGIG (reference sequence). In DNA, the CDR3 is TGTGCCTGGAGTGTATCTGGGGGCAACACTGAAGCTTTCTTT. Protein product: CAWSVSGGNTEAFF.

The chain is built from TRBV5-6 and TRBJ2-5; TRBD2 is a possible D gene (5 bases). V was shortened by 0 bases and J by 8 bases, with 17 bases between the two germline ends. The CDR3 runs to 15 residues. Germline values: CDR1 SGHDT, CDR2 YYEEEE. This CDR3 reads CASSLAALARKTQYF. DNA of the CDR3: TGTGCCAGCAGCTTGGCCGCTCTAGCCAGGAAAACCCAGTACTTC.

V is TRBV7-3 and J is TRBJ1-1; D uncertain. Germline values: CDR1 SGHTA, CDR2 FQGTGA. The CDR3 spans 13 residues. V lost 2 bases to trimming and J lost 5 bases, with 9 bases between them. The CDR3 region is CASSLEPITEAFF. CDR3 DNA sequence: TGTGCCAGCAGCTTAGAGCCGATTACTGAAGCTTTCTTT.

The chain employs TRBV5-4 and TRBJ2-7; 7 bases agree with TRBD2. V dropped 1 base and J dropped 1; count of bases not matched to a gene: 5. Germline V CDR1 and CDR2: SGHNT, YYREEE (reference sequence). CDR3 size: 15 residues. DNA of the CDR3: TGTGCCAGCAGCTTGAAACTAGCGAATTCCTACGAGCAGTACGTC. This sequence encodes CASSLKLANSYEQYV.

J is TRBJ1-2 and V is TRBV4-1; the D gene is possibly TRBD1 (5 bases). The CDR3 consists of 13 residues. V was shortened by 2 bases and J by 6 bases, with 10 bases between the two germline ends. CDR1 and CDR2 from the germline V gene are MGHRA and YSYEKL. CDR3 amino acids: CASSQIKGNGYTF. The CDR3 DNA reads as TGCGCCAGCAGCCAAATCAAGGGGAATGGCTACACCTTC.

The chain employs TRBV7-3 and TRBJ2-2; 8 bases line up with TRBD2. The CDR3 runs 17 residues. Germline-derived CDR1 and CDR2 are SGHTA and FQGTGA. J gave up 0 bases and V 3 bases, and 6 bases lay outside the gene matches. In nucleotides, the CDR3 is TGTGCCAGCAGCTTGGAGGGTAGCGGGGCGAACACCGGGGAGCTGTTTTTT. It translates to CASSLEGSGANTGELFF.

The chain has TRBV18 and TRBJ2-7, with 7 bases matching TRBD2. The CDR3 totals 14 residues. V lost 3 bases to trimming and J lost 6 bases; unmatched junction nucleotides: 8. The V gene's germline CDR1 is KGHSH and CDR2 LQKENI. The CDR3 DNA reads as TGTGCCAGCTCACCCGCGGGAGCGCCCCGCGAGCAGTACGTC. Encoded protein: CASSPAGAPREQYV.

The chain carries TRBV7-6 and TRBJ1-1, with no clear D. The V gene lost 0 bases and the J gene lost 2 bases, with 19 bases spanning the gap. The V gene's germline CDR1 is SGHVS and CDR2 FNYEAQ. CDR3 size: 18 residues. The CDR3: CASSLAPSQAELNTEAFF. CDR3 bases: TGTGCCAGCAGCTTAGCGCCTTCCCAGGCAGAACTCAACACTGAAGCTTTCTTT.

The chain couples TRBV5-4 to TRBJ2-2; D not certain. Per germline, CDR1 SGHNT and CDR2 YYREEE (reference sequence). CDR3 length: 16 amino acids. The V gene lost 1 base and the J gene lost 2 bases, with 12 bases spanning the gap. The CDR3 DNA follows: TGTGCCAGCAGCTTGTTGAAAAACAGCAACACCGGGGAGCTGTTTTTT. It codes for CASSLLKNSNTGELFF.

This sequence joins TRBV5-4 and TRBJ1-1, with 7 nucleotides matching TRBD1. The V gene's germline CDR1 is SGHNT and CDR2 YYREEE (reference sequence). The CDR3 spans 14 residues. Unmatched junction bases numbered 4, after V lost 2 bases and J lost 3 bases. In DNA form, the CDR3 reads TGTGCCAGCAGCTTACAGGGGCATGACACTGAAGCTTTCTTT. It yields the protein CASSLQGHDTEAFF.

J is TRBJ2-3 and V is TRBV15, with D tentatively TRBD2 (5 bases). CDR1 is LNHNV, CDR2 YYDKDF, per germline (reference sequence). V dropped 9 bases and J dropped 1 base, with 14 bases sitting between them. The CDR3 covers 14 residues. The CDR3 DNA is TGTGCCACGCAGAGGGAAGTGCGCACAGATACGCAGTATTTT. Translation gives CATQREVRTDTQYF.

The chain links TRBV9 to TRBJ1-1; unclear D gene. CDR1 and CDR2 (germline): SGDLS, YYNGEE. Deletions cut 0 bases from V and 3 bases from J, with 9 bases between. The CDR3 has 14 amino acids. The CDR3 sequence is CASSVEHRHTEAFF. CDR3 nucleotides: TGTGCCAGCAGCGTAGAACACCGTCACACTGAAGCTTTCTTT.

The sample holds a few counts of this clone. The chain recombines TRBV6-1 with TRBJ2-7, with 14 positions matching TRBD2. The ends lost 4 bases at V and 7 bases at J; junction bases unmatched: 6. Per the germline V gene, CDR1 is MNHNS and CDR2 is SASEGT. The CDR3 sequence is 15 residues long. CDR3 in amino acids: CASSGLAGGPGEQYV. In DNA, the CDR3 is TGTGCCAGCAGTGGACTAGCGGGAGGGCCGGGGGAGCAGTACGTC.

With respect to this clone: The CDR3 does not end in the conserved phenylalanine or tryptophan, so this is likely a read error. The chain joins TRBV5-5 to TRBJ2-7; no reliable D call. Trimming took off 5 bases at V and 0 bases at J, with 18 bases between the two ends. The CDR3 loop spans 16 amino acids. The germline CDR1 and CDR2 sequences are SGHKS and YYEKEE (reference sequence). The CDR3 spells CASRHQAGDTSYEQYL. For the CDR3, the DNA is TGTGCCAGCAGACACCAGGCAGGTGACACCTCCTACGAGCAGTACCTC.

The chain has TRBV11-3 and TRBJ1-2; D perhaps matches TRBD1 (5 bases). Trimming left V 5 bases short and J 4 bases short, with 11 bases between. In germline, CDR1 is SGHNT, CDR2 YENEEA. The CDR3 runs 13 residues. CDR3 sequence reads: CASSLQGGYGYTF. The CDR3 DNA reads TGTGCCAGCAGCCTTCAGGGCGGCTATGGCTACACCTTC. Supplemented by reference TRBV11-3 and TRBJ1-2, the full variable domain reads EAGVVQSPRYKIIEKKQPVAFWCNPISGHNTLYWYLQNLGQGPELLIRYENEEAVDDSQLPKDRFSAERLKGVDSTLKIQPAELGDSAVYLCASSLQGGYGYTFGSGTRLTVV.

This chain links TRBV9 with TRBJ2-1, with TRBD2 matching 8 bases. CDR1 is SGDLS and CDR2 is YYNGEE in the germline V gene. With V trimmed by 2 bases and J by 4 bases, 8 bases remained unmatched. This CDR3 comprises 16 residues. CDR3 sequence (DNA): TGTGCCAGCAGCGTGAGCCCACTAGCGGATTACAATGAGCAGTTCTTC. Protein: CASSVSPLADYNEQFF.

This clone came up a few times. Here the CDR3 DNA reads TGTGCCAGCAGTTACGTGGGGGCGCGGACTGAAGCTTTCTTT. This gives the protein CASSYVGARTEAFF. This chain links TRBV6-5 with TRBJ1-1, with D tentatively TRBD1 (6 bases). Trimming removed 2 bases at V and 5 bases at J, with 12 bases between. CDR3 length equals 14 residues. Germline assignment: CDR1 MNHEY and CDR2 SVGAGI.